The table lists the clone carrying this T cell receptor (beta chain) with many counts. Profiled with immunoSEQ multiplex PCR; TCRdb holds only in-frame clones, not every one. The data show about 110,000 clones, with 65% to 80% seen just once and about 2% held by the top ten. The sample belongs to a study of blood T cell repertoires in COVID-19. Looking at the study overall: The origin of the acute and convalescent COVID-19 samples was the United States, Italy and Spain. The cDNA or gDNA used as material had been derived from T cells, B-cell-depleted T cells, or PBMCs.

This CDR3 is built from 22 residues. Losses at the gene ends were 6 bases for V and 0 bases for J; bases not matched to a gene: 21. Germline V gives CDR1 SNHLY, CDR2 FYNNEI. The V call is TRBV2, the J call TRBJ2-2; TRBD2 aligns across 11 bases. The receptor was derived from a woman between 40 and 55 years old with acute or convalescent COVID-19. Sequenced: peripheral blood. The CDR3 coding sequence is TGTGCCAGCAGAGCTAGACTAGCGGGGAGAACTGCCTCGATTCCGAACACCGGGGAGCTGTTTTTT. Translated, it gives CASRARLAGRTASIPNTGELFF.